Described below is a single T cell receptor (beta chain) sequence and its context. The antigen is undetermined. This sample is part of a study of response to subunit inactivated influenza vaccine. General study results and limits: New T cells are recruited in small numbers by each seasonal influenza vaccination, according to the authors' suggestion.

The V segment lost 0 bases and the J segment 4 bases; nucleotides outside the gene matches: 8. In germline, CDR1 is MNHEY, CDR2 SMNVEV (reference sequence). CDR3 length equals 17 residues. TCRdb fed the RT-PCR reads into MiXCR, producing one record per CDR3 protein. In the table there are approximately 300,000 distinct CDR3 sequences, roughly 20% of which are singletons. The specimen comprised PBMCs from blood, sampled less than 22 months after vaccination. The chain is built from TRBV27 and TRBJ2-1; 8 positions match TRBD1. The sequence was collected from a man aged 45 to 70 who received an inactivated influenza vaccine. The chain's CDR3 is CASSLSPGQGLYNEQFF. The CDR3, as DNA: TGTGCCAGCAGTTTATCGCCTGGACAGGGTTTATACAATGAGCAGTTCTTC.